This passage covers 2 T cell receptor beta chains from one sample sequenced in a study of blood T cell repertoires in COVID-19. Clones were read by immunoSEQ multiplex PCR, and TCRdb kept only the in-frame ones, dropping some. The sample contains about 80,000 clones, about 78% of which appear only once. Sequenced material: peripheral blood. All receptors derive from a human donor in a cohort sampled during active COVID-19.

V and J are TRBV2 and TRBJ2-1; 8 bases align to TRBD2. The V and J ends lost 7 bases and 5 bases, in that order; junction bases with no gene match: 7. Germline loops: CDR1 SNHLY, CDR2 FYNNEI. The CDR3 covers 14 residues. The CDR3 region has the DNA TGTGCCAGCACCCCCGGGACTAGTAACAATGAGCAGTTCTTC. Translating it yields CASTPGTSNNEQFF.

CDR3 sequence: CASTLAASSYNEQFF. The CDR3 region has the DNA TGTGCCAGCACTTTGGCGGCAAGCTCCTACAATGAGCAGTTCTTC. The chain is built from TRBV7-6 and TRBJ2-1; no firm D call. The CDR3 runs 15 residues. V lost 7 bases and J 0 bases, leaving 13 bases between the germline ends. CDR1 SGHVS and CDR2 FNYEAQ come from the germline V gene.